This TCR beta chain was captured in a study of cytomegalovirus exposure and HLA in healthy donors. Profiled with immunoSEQ multiplex PCR; TCRdb holds only in-frame clones, not every one. The sample consists of roughly 60,000 clones, just over 90% of them appearing once. Regarding this clone: Its target is not known.

Whole-study results and caveats: It was 150 to 200 TCR beta chains that were listed as cytomegalovirus-associated. A few CMV-associated chains were confirmed in vitro to be specific for CMV antigens.

J was trimmed by 6 bases and V by 1 base; bases with no gene match: 7. The germline V gene has CDR1 SGHDT and CDR2 YYEEEE. There are 15 residues in the CDR3. The TCR sequence derives from a woman in her late teens or twenties in good health and CMV-seronegative. The sequenced material came from PBMCs. The chain combines TRBV5-6 with TRBJ2-7; 10 positions match TRBD2. The CDR3 bases are TGTGCCAGCAGCTTGCTGGCTAGCGGGAGTAGCGAGCAGTACTTC. The encoded protein is CASSLLASGSSEQYF.